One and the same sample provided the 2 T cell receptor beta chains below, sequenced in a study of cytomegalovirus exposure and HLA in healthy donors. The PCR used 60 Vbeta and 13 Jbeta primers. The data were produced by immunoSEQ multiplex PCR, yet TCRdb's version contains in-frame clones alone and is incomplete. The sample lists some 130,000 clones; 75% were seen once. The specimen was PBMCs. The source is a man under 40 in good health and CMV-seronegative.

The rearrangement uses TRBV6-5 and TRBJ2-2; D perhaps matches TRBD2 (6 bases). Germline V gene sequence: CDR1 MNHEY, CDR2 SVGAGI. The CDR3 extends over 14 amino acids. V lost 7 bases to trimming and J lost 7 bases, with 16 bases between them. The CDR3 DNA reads TGTGCCAGCAAGGGTCCTGGCGGGAACGGGGAGCTGTTTTTT. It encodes CASKGPGGNGELFF.

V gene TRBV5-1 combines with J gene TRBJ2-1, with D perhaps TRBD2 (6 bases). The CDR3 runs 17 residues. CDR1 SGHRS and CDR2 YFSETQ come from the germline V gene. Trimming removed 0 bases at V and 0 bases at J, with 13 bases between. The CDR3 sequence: CASSLEGGANSYNEQFF. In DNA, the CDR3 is TGCGCCAGCAGCTTGGAAGGCGGGGCTAACTCCTACAATGAGCAGTTCTTC.